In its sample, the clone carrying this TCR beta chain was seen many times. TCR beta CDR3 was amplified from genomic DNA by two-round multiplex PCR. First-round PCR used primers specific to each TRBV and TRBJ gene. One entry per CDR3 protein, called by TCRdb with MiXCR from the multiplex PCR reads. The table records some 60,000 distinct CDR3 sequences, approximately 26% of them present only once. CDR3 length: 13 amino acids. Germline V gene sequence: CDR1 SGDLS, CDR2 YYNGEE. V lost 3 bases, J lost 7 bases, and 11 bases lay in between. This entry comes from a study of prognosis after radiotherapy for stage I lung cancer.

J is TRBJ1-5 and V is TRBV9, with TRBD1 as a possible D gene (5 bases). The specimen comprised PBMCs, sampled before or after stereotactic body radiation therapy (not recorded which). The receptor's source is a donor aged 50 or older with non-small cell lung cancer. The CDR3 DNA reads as TGTGCCAGCAGCGGGTACGAGGGGCAGCCCCAGCATTTT. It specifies CASSGYEGQPQHF.